The 10 T cell receptor beta chains listed next were all sequenced from one sample in a study of multiple sclerosis patients with progressive multifocal leukoencephalopathy. Stated time point: before natalizumab initiation. Only in-frame clones appear in the TCRdb table, and some are missing; sequencing was by immunoSEQ multiplex PCR. The sample yields roughly 28,000 clones, 88% seen once. The sample consisted of PBMCs. The receptors stem from a human donor with multiple sclerosis.

The J gene is TRBJ2-3, the V gene TRBV2; D uncertain. The V end lost 6 bases, the J end lost 1 base, and 8 bases lay between the germline ends. This CDR3 is 13 amino acids long. Germline CDR1 is SNHLY and CDR2 is FYNNEI. CDR3 sequence reads: CASRTFGTDTQYF. CDR3 DNA: TGTGCCAGCAGAACTTTTGGCACAGATACGCAGTATTTT.

The chain is built from TRBV2 and TRBJ1-4; D unresolved. This CDR3 has 14 residues. From germline, CDR1 is SNHLY and CDR2 FYNNEI. V lost 7 bases, J lost 5 bases, and 14 bases lay in between. CDR3: CASKWAPANEKLFF. DNA of the CDR3: TGTGCCAGCAAGTGGGCGCCTGCGAATGAAAAACTGTTTTTT.

This chain uses TRBV11-2 with TRBJ2-5, with D perhaps matching TRBD1 (7 bases). With 4 bases removed from V and 4 bases from J, the gap between germline ends came to 16 bases. Germline values: CDR1 SGHAT, CDR2 FQNNGV. The CDR3 has 15 residues. CDR3 loop: CASSSPQGGVETQYF. In DNA form, the CDR3 reads TGTGCCAGCAGCTCCCCTCAGGGGGGTGTAGAGACCCAGTACTTC. Full variable domain (missing parts from reference TRBV11-2 and TRBJ2-5): EAGVAQSPRYKIIEKRQSVAFWCNPISGHATLYWYQQILGQGPKLLIQFQNNGVVDDSQLPKDRFSAERLKGVDSTLKIQPAKLEDSAVYLCASSSPQGGVETQYFGPGTRLLVL.

About this clone itself: At one boundary the junction diverges from the germline segment, which might be a read error. The genes are TRBV10-2 and TRBJ1-5; 8 positions match TRBD1. Germline values: CDR1 WSHSY, CDR2 SAAADI. The CDR3 runs 17 residues. CDR3 in amino acids: CARSEAGGQGAWQPQHF. The CDR3 nucleotides are TGCGCCCGCAGTGAGGCGGGAGGGCAGGGGGCCTGGCAGCCCCAGCATTTT.

The gene calls are TRBV6-5 and TRBJ1-5, with a possible D match to TRBD1 (5 bases). This CDR3 region has 14 residues. The V end was cut by 2 bases, the J end by 2 bases, with 7 bases between. CDR1 is MNHEY, CDR2 SVGAGI, per germline. The CDR3 here is CASSYGGGNQPQHF. CDR3 DNA: TGTGCCAGCAGTTACGGGGGGGGCAATCAGCCCCAGCATTTT.

This clone was seen more than once but under ten times. The chain has TRBV19 and TRBJ2-1; D ambiguous. This CDR3 region has 11 residues. Germline V gene sequence: CDR1 LNHDA, CDR2 SQIVND (reference sequence). V lost 4 bases, J lost 2 bases, and 0 bases lay in between. The CDR3 here is CASSTYNEQFF. The DNA of the CDR3 is TGTGCCAGTAGTACCTACAATGAGCAGTTCTTC.

This chain joins TRBV7-9 and TRBJ1-3, with D unclear. The CDR3 consists of 15 residues. Germline lookup yields CDR1 SEHNR and CDR2 FQNEAQ (reference sequence). V was shortened by 2 bases and J by 0 bases, with 8 bases between the two germline ends. The CDR3 coding sequence is TGTGCCAGCAGCTTAACAGACTACTCTGGAAACACCATATATTTT. The encoded protein is CASSLTDYSGNTIYF.

This chain joins TRBV18 and TRBJ2-2, with a weak D call TRBD1 (5 bases). The CDR3 is made up of 14 amino acids. Per the germline V gene, CDR1 is KGHSH and CDR2 is LQKENI. Trimming stripped 3 bases from V and 5 bases from J, with 10 bases between. As DNA, the CDR3 is TGTGCCAGCTCACCTAGGGGCGGAACCGGGGAGCTGTTTTTT. Translating it yields CASSPRGGTGELFF.

The chain carries TRBV2 and TRBJ2-1, with D unresolved. Germline V gives CDR1 SNHLY, CDR2 FYNNEI. V was pared by 2 bases and J by 6 bases, with 11 bases between. The CDR3 loop spans 14 amino acids. CDR3: CASSETESINEQFF. The CDR3 DNA sequence: TGTGCCAGCAGTGAAACCGAATCCATCAATGAGCAGTTCTTC.

As DNA, the CDR3 is TGTGCCAGCTCACCACAGGGTTTTAACAATGAGCAGTTCTTC. Translating gives CASSPQGFNNEQFF. J is TRBJ2-1 and V is TRBV18, with no clear D. This CDR3 region has 14 residues. Germline V CDR1 and CDR2: KGHSH, LQKENI. Trimming stripped 1 base from V and 5 bases from J, with 9 bases between.